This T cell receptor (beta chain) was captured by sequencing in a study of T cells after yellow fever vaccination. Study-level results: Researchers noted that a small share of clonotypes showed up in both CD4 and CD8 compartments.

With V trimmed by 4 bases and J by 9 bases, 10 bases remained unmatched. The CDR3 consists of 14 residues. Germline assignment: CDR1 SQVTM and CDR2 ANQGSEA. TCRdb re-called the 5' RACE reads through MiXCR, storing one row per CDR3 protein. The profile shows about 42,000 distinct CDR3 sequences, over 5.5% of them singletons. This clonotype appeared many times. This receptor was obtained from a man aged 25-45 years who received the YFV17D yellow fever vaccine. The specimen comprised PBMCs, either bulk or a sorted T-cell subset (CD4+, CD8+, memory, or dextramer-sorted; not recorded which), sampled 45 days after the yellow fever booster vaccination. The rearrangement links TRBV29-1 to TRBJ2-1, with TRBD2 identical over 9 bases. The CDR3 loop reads CSVGVISGGGEQFF. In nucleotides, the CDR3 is TGCAGCGTTGGCGTCATTAGCGGGGGAGGTGAGCAGTTCTTC.